The sequence of this TCR beta chain was determined in a study of low-dose radiotherapy and immunotherapy resistance in tumors. Documented time point: before trial treatment. Eligible patients had advanced solid tumors lacking tumor-infiltrating lymphocytes. Covering alpha and beta chains, TRAV- and TRBV-specific primers were used for the first-strand cDNA. TCRs underwent roughly 19 PCR cycles of amplification with a constant-region primer and V-primer adapter. TCRdb re-analysed the reads in MiXCR, keeping a single row per CDR3 protein. Found here are tens of thousands of distinct CDR3 sequences, approximately 26% of them singletons; the top ten hold around 5%. This CDR3 contains 14 residues. V dropped 6 bases and J dropped 9 bases, with 19 bases sitting between them. Germline V gene lookup returns CDR1 MNHNS and CDR2 SASEGT.

The J gene is TRBJ2-3, the V gene TRBV6-1; perhaps TRBD2 as D (7 bases). The receptor was derived from a male donor with prostate cancer. The source was PBMCs, collected before treatment. The CDR3 DNA follows: TGTGCCAGCAGCTCGGGGGGCCAGGGAGGGACGCAGTATTTT. Its protein is CASSSGGQGGTQYF.